The rows below give T cell receptor beta chains drawn from one sample of a study of T cell responses to AZD1222 COVID-19 vaccine. Measured with immunoSEQ multiplex PCR; TCRdb has only the in-frame clones, and not every one. The data hold about 120,000 clones, with about nine tenths observed a single time. Sequenced material: peripheral blood, taken on day 0 of AZD1222 vaccination. The receptors here all came from an adult in good health. Each CDR3 is given with its conserved first and last residue. The D gene is left open where the match is weak. Expanded clones get a size class; other rows say once, few or many, or leave the size out.

J,D,V,size,CDR3,DNA
TRBJ1-4,.,TRBV15,.,CATSRGDINEKLFF,TGTGCCACCAGCAGAGGTGATATTAATGAAAAACTGTTTTTT
TRBJ2-2,.,TRBV29-1,.,CSVRDTENTGELFF,TGCAGCGTCCGGGACACCGAGAACACCGGGGAGCTGTTTTTT
TRBJ1-4,.,TRBV19,.,CASSIRASGDEKLFF,TGTGCCAGTAGTATACGGGCTAGCGGGGATGAAAAACTGTTTTTT
TRBJ1-4,TRBD1,TRBV6-2/TRBV6-3,.,CASSYGGTDNEKLFF,TGTGCCAGCAGTTACGGAGGGACAGATAATGAAAAACTGTTTTTT
TRBJ1-6,.,TRBV7-2,.,CASSFSSYNSPLHF,TGTGCCAGCAGCTTTAGCTCCTATAATTCACCCCTCCACTTT
TRBJ1-5,.,TRBV11-2,.,CASSLGQIGNQPQHF,TGTGCCAGCAGCTTAGGGCAGATCGGGAATCAGCCCCAGCATTTT
TRBJ1-2,.,TRBV4-2,large,CASSRGYQALGYTF,TGTGCCAGCAGCAGGGGGTACCAGGCGCTTGGCTACACCTTC
TRBJ2-7,TRBD1,TRBV5-4,few,CASSSDRGRSYEQYF,TGTGCCAGCAGCAGCGACAGGGGACGATCCTACGAGCAGTACTTC
TRBJ2-1,.,TRBV14,.,CASSQERGAYNEQFF,TGTGCCAGCAGCCAAGAACGGGGGGCTTACAATGAGCAGTTCTTC
TRBJ1-3,.,TRBV7-2,.,CASSTENHSGNTIYF,TGTGCCAGCAGCACGGAAAACCATTCTGGAAACACCATATATTTT
TRBJ1-5,TRBD1,TRBV18,.,CASSPQGQGLGQPQHF,TGTGCCAGCTCACCGCAGGGACAGGGGCTAGGGCAGCCCCAGCATTTT
TRBJ1-6,.,TRBV9,.,CASSVGGENSPLHF,TGTGCCAGCAGCGTAGGTGGGGAAAATTCACCCCTCCACTTT
TRBJ1-5,TRBD1,TRBV28,once,CASDRVPQPQHF,TGTGCCAGTGACAGGGTCCCTCAGCCCCAGCATTTT
TRBJ2-3,.,TRBV5-4,.,CASSFGTGPDTQYF,TGTGCCAGCAGCTTCGGGACTGGCCCAGATACGCAGTATTTT
TRBJ2-7,.,TRBV15,.,CATSREKGTAYGQYF,TGTGCCACCAGCAGAGAGAAAGGGACTGCCTATGGGCAGTACTTC
TRBJ2-3,TRBD2,TRBV9,.,CASSVARAGGRGDTQYF,TGTGCCAGCAGCGTAGCGCGAGCGGGGGGGCGTGGAGATACGCAGTATTTT
TRBJ2-5,.,TRBV7-8,.,CASSLGTVGTQYF,TGTGCCAGCAGCTTAGGGACGGTGGGGACCCAGTACTTC
TRBJ2-1,TRBD2,TRBV9,.,CASSVGFGLALDEQFF,TGTGCCAGCAGCGTAGGGTTTGGACTAGCGCTAGATGAGCAGTTCTTC
TRBJ1-2,.,TRBV15,.,CATSRDRRGHGYTF,TGTGCCACCAGCAGAGATCGGAGGGGACATGGCTACACCTTC
TRBJ2-5,.,TRBV29-1,.,CSVCTARGRGAGEETQYF,TGCAGCGTTTGTACGGCCAGGGGGAGGGGGGCCGGGGAAGAGACCCAGTACTTC
TRBJ1-2,.,TRBV12-3/TRBV12-4,.,CASQTGAGGYTF,TGTGCCAGCCAGACTGGGGCCGGTGGCTACACCTTC
TRBJ1-5,.,TRBV19,.,CASMDVGGGNQPQHF,TGTGCCAGTATGGACGTTGGGGGGGGCAATCAGCCCCAGCATTTT
TRBJ2-7,TRBD1,TRBV28,.,CASRTGQGNSEQYF,TGTGCCAGCAGGACCGGACAGGGGAACAGCGAGCAGTACTTC
TRBJ1-1,TRBD1,TRBV27,.,CASSASGTVNTEAFF,TGTGCCAGCAGTGCGTCCGGGACAGTGAACACTGAAGCTTTCTTT
TRBJ2-7,.,TRBV28,.,CASSFQASGAYEQYF,TGTGCCAGCAGTTTCCAGGCCTCGGGAGCATACGAGCAGTACTTC
TRBJ2-7,TRBD1,TRBV4-1,.,CASSPAGQGADEQYF,TGCGCCAGCAGCCCGGCGGGGCAGGGGGCGGACGAGCAGTACTTC
TRBJ1-2,.,TRBV19,once,CASSMNSHYGYTF,TGTGCCAGTAGTATGAACAGCCACTATGGCTACACCTTC
TRBJ2-6,.,TRBV7-9,few,CASSSLAWETGANVLTF,TGTGCCAGCAGCTCACTCGCATGGGAAACTGGGGCCAACGTCCTGACTTTC
TRBJ2-1,.,TRBV12-3/TRBV12-4,once,CASSLSGEQFF,TGTGCCAGCAGTTTATCTGGGGAGCAGTTCTTC
TRBJ2-5,.,TRBV30,.,CAWSARETQYF,TGTGCCTGGAGTGCCCGGGAGACCCAGTACTTC
TRBJ2-1,.,TRBV5-4,once,CASSLSEGNEQFF,TGTGCCAGCAGCTTGTCAGAGGGGAATGAGCAGTTCTTC
TRBJ1-5,TRBD1,TRBV4-1,.,CASSQGGRGRSNQPQHF,TGCGCCAGCAGCCAAGGGGGCAGGGGGCGAAGCAATCAGCCCCAGCATTTT
TRBJ1-2,.,TRBV12-5,.,CASVLAGGARDYGYTF,TGTGCTAGTGTCCTAGCGGGGGGCGCGAGGGACTATGGCTACACCTTC
TRBJ1-1,.,TRBV5-4,.,CASSLQSLREAFF,TGTGCCAGCAGCTTGCAGTCCCTTCGTGAAGCTTTCTTT
TRBJ2-3,TRBD2,TRBV7-9,.,CASSLGLAGGPTDTQYF,TGTGCCAGCAGCTTAGGACTAGCGGGGGGACCCACAGATACGCAGTATTTT
TRBJ2-6,.,TRBV4-2,.,CASSQDEGTGANVLTF,TGTGCCAGCAGCCAAGACGAGGGTACCGGGGCCAACGTCCTGACTTTC
TRBJ1-3,.,TRBV27,.,CASSLVGSGNTIYF,TGTGCCAGCAGTTTAGTGGGCTCTGGAAACACCATATATTTT
TRBJ1-3,.,TRBV5-6,.,CASSLLGQSSGNTIYF,TGTGCCAGCAGCTTGTTGGGGCAGAGCTCTGGAAACACCATATATTTT
TRBJ1-5,TRBD1,TRBV28,once,CASQGDGSNQPQHF,TGTGCCAGCCAGGGGGACGGTAGCAATCAGCCCCAGCATTTT
TRBJ2-1,.,TRBV19,.,CASSIKGEQFF,TGTGCCAGTAGTATAAAGGGTGAGCAGTTCTTC
TRBJ2-1,.,TRBV5-6,.,CASSSTTGTPYNEQFF,TGTGCCAGCAGCTCGACCACCGGGACACCGTACAATGAGCAGTTCTTC
TRBJ1-1,TRBD1,TRBV6-6,.,CASSRTGPLAFF,TGTGCCAGCAGTCGGACAGGGCCCCTAGCTTTCTTT
TRBJ2-1,TRBD1,TRBV9,.,CASSAWDSYNEQFF,TGTGCCAGCAGCGCCTGGGACAGCTACAATGAGCAGTTCTTC
TRBJ2-3,TRBD2,TRBV28,once,CASRSSRAGGSHLSTDTQYF,TGTGCCAGCAGATCCTCCCGGGCGGGGGGCTCCCATCTTAGCACAGATACGCAGTATTTT
TRBJ1-1,.,TRBV5-1,.,CASRKTGSNTEAFF,TGCGCCAGCAGGAAGACAGGATCGAACACTGAAGCTTTCTTT
TRBJ2-7,TRBD1,TRBV6-5,.,CASMIPDRLAYEQYF,TGTGCCAGCATGATCCCGGACAGGTTAGCCTACGAGCAGTACTTC
TRBJ2-7,.,TRBV4-1,.,CASSQQTPGVHEQYF,TGCGCCAGCAGCCAACAGACACCGGGGGTCCACGAGCAGTACTTC
TRBJ2-7,TRBD1,TRBV20-1,.,CSASRQGTYEQYF,TGCAGTGCTAGTAGACAGGGGACCTACGAGCAGTACTTC
TRBJ2-7,.,TRBV5-1,once,CASSSERGGYEQYF,TGCGCCAGCAGCTCAGAACGGGGCGGCTACGAGCAGTACTTC
TRBJ1-5,.,TRBV19,.,CASSHRSDMQPQHF,TGTGCCAGTAGTCACAGGTCTGATATGCAGCCCCAGCATTTT
TRBJ2-1,TRBD2,TRBV6-5,.,CASSWGTNYNEQFF,TGTGCCAGCAGTTGGGGGACTAACTACAATGAGCAGTTCTTC
TRBJ2-5,TRBD2,TRBV6-2/TRBV6-3,.,CASSYSMAWLAGVSSWETQYF,TGTGCCAGCAGTTACTCTATGGCTTGGCTAGCGGGGGTATCTTCGTGGGAGACCCAGTACTTC
TRBJ1-1,.,TRBV7-9,.,CASSPGGWKNTEAFF,TGTGCCAGCAGCCCCGGGGGATGGAAGAACACTGAAGCTTTCTTT